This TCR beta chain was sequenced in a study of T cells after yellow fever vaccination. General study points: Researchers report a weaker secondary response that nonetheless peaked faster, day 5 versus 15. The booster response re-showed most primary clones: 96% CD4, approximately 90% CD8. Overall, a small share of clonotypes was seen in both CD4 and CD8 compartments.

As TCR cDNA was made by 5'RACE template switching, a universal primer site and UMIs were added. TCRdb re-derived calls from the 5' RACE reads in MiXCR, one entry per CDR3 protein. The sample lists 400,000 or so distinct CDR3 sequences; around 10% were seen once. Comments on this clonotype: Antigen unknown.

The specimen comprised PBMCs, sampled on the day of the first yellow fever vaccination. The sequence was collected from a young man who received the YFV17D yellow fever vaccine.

The CDR3 DNA follows: TGCAGTGGCACAGTGGGACATGGCTACACCTTC. This encodes CSGTVGHGYTF. This chain uses TRBV20-1 with TRBJ1-2; a possible D gene is TRBD1 (5 bases). The germline V gene has CDR1 DFQATT and CDR2 SNEGSKA (reference sequence). The CDR3 is made up of 11 amino acids. V was clipped by 7 bases and J by 6 bases, with 12 bases between them.